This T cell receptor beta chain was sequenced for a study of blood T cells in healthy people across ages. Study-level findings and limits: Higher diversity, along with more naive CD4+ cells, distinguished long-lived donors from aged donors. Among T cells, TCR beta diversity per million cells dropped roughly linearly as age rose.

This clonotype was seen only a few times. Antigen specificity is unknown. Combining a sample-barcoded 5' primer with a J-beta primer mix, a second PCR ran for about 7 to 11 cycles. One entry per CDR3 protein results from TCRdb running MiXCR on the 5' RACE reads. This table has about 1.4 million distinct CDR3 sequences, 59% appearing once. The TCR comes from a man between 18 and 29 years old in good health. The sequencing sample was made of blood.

The CDR3 is CSAEQGAEDIQYF. The CDR3 bases are TGCAGTGCAGAACAGGGGGCTGAAGACATTCAGTACTTC. The chain employs TRBV20-1 and TRBJ2-4; 9 bases line up with TRBD1. V dropped 6 bases and J dropped 8; count of bases not matched to a gene: 8. The length of the CDR3 is 13 residues. Germline assignment: CDR1 DFQATT and CDR2 SNEGSKA (reference sequence).